This T cell receptor beta chain was sequenced in a study of blood T cell repertoires in COVID-19. Study at large: PBMCs, B-cell-depleted T cells, or T cells provided the cDNA or gDNA that made up the material.

Many counts were recorded for this clone. TCRdb keeps only in-frame clones here, not all; method: immunoSEQ multiplex PCR. Counted here are about 160,000 clones, approximately 82% occurring once; the ten biggest clones make up roughly 18%. Germline assignment: CDR1 MNHNS and CDR2 SASEGT. CDR3 length: 15 residues. Trimming left V 2 bases short and J 7 bases short, with 15 bases between. The V and J genes are TRBV6-1 and TRBJ1-5; D is unclear. The TCR originated in a man in his sixties who had recovered from COVID-19. Sequenced input: PBMCs or T cells enriched from blood (not recorded which). The DNA for the CDR3 is TGTGCCAGCAGTGAATCATACCCCGAGCCCCAGCCCCAGCATTTT. Translated, it gives CASSESYPEPQPQHF.